What follows are 8 T cell receptor beta chains derived from one specimen sequenced in a study of CD8 T cells in ankylosing spondylitis. TCRdb passed the 5' RACE reads through MiXCR, listing each CDR3 protein once. The repertoire holds 150,000 to 200,000 distinct CDR3 sequences, with over 15% as singletons. Sequencing was done on a sample of blood, either unsorted or a sorted T cell fraction (not recorded which). The receptors here all came from a male donor aged 5-29 years with ankylosing spondylitis or in good health (not recorded which).

This clonotype turned up a few times. The V and J genes are TRBV11-3 and TRBJ2-1; D not resolved. The V end was cut by 0 bases, the J end by 6 bases, with 12 bases between. CDR3 size: 15 residues. Per the germline V gene, CDR1 is SGHNT and CDR2 is YENEEA. CDR3 nucleotides: TGTGCCAGCAGCTTAGATATCTCAGGTATCAATGAGCAGTTCTTC. It translates to CASSLDISGINEQFF. Drawing the rest from reference TRBV11-3 and TRBJ2-1, the complete variable domain is EAGVVQSPRYKIIEKKQPVAFWCNPISGHNTLYWYLQNLGQGPELLIRYENEEAVDDSQLPKDRFSAERLKGVDSTLKIQPAELGDSAVYLCASSLDISGINEQFFGPGTRLTVL.

This clonotype occurred once. The rearrangement links TRBV20-1 to TRBJ1-1; perhaps TRBD1 as D (6 bases). Germline assignment: CDR1 DFQATT and CDR2 SNEGSKA (reference sequence). This CDR3 contains 17 residues. V was pared by 2 bases and J by 5 bases, with 24 bases between. The CDR3 nucleotides read TGCAGTGCTAGACTCACGGTCCGGCAGGGGAGAGGAACTGAAGCTTTCTTT. Its translation: CSARLTVRQGRGTEAFF.

This clonotype came up many times. DNA for the CDR3: TGTGCCAGCAGTTTGGGAAAGAACACTGAAGCTTTCTTT. This codes for CASSLGKNTEAFF. The V and J genes are TRBV12-3 or TRBV12-4 and TRBJ1-1; D gene unclear. This CDR3 has 13 residues. V dropped 3 bases and J dropped 1 base, with 6 bases sitting between them.

There are many counts of this clonotype. This rearrangement joins TRBV12-3 or TRBV12-4 to TRBJ1-2, with D unresolved. V lost 8 bases, J lost 8 bases, and 18 bases lay in between. The CDR3 runs 13 residues. CDR3 nucleotide sequence: TGTGCCAGCCGCGGACTTTCGGTAGAGGGCTACACCTTC. This sequence encodes CASRGLSVEGYTF.

This clonotype is a singleton in its sample. CDR3 DNA sequence: TGTGCCAGCAGTCCCAGCGGAACAGATACGCAGTATTTT. Translated, it gives CASSPSGTDTQYF. The chain has TRBV6-4 and TRBJ2-3; possibly TRBD2 for D (5 bases). Germline V gene sequence: CDR1 MRHNA, CDR2 SNTAGT. The CDR3 spans 13 residues. Trimming took off 5 bases at V and 3 bases at J, with 9 bases between the two ends.

This clonotype was detected many times. This rearrangement joins TRBV6-6 to TRBJ1-4, with TRBD1 matching 8 bases. V shed 6 bases and J 5 bases; nucleotides not matched to a gene: 8. This CDR3 comprises 15 residues. CDR1 MNHNY and CDR2 SVGAGI come from the germline V gene (reference sequence). CDR3 DNA sequence: TGTGCCAGCAGGGGACCGGGACAGGCCAATGAAAAACTGTTTTTT. Translating it yields CASRGPGQANEKLFF.

This rearrangement joins TRBV19 to TRBJ2-1, with D perhaps TRBD2 (5 bases). Deletions cut 7 bases from V and 8 bases from J, with 18 bases between. CDR3 size: 14 residues. Germline lookup yields CDR1 LNHDA and CDR2 SQIVND (reference sequence). CDR3 residues: CASTREGQVDEQFF. CDR3 nucleotide sequence: TGTGCCAGTACCAGAGAGGGTCAGGTGGATGAGCAGTTCTTC. Full variable domain (remainder filled in from reference TRBV19 and TRBJ2-1): DGGITQSPKYLFRKEGQNVTLSCEQNLNHDAMYWYRQDPGQGLRLIYYSQIVNDFQKGDIAEGYSVSREKKESFPLTVTSAQKNPTAFYLCASTREGQVDEQFFGPGTRLTVL.

The sample holds many counts of this clonotype. The rearrangement uses TRBV20-1 and TRBJ2-7; 8 nucleotides match TRBD2. Germline trimming cut 6 bases from V and 5 bases from J; bases unmatched to any gene: 12. The germline CDR1 and CDR2 sequences are DFQATT and SNEGSKA (reference sequence). CDR3 size: 14 residues. The CDR3 region has the DNA TGCAGTGCGGTGAGCGGGGGCGCTTTAGACGAGCAGTACTTC. Translating it yields CSAVSGGALDEQYF.